Shown below are 7 T cell receptor beta chains from a single sample sequenced in a study of T cell responses to AZD1222 COVID-19 vaccine. Using immunoSEQ multiplex PCR, the repertoire was profiled, and TCRdb retains in-frame clones only, with some absent. Among 83,000 or so clones, roughly 86% were seen once, and the ten largest hold roughly 9.4%. The sample in question was peripheral blood, obtained on day 0 of AZD1222 vaccination. These receptors were collected from an adult in good health.

The rearrangement joins TRBV28 to TRBJ1-3, with TRBD1 as a possible D gene (5 bases). V was cut by 3 bases and J by 0 bases, with 21 bases left in between. CDR1 and CDR2 (germline): MDHEN, SYDVKM. The CDR3 is made up of 19 amino acids. CDR3 sequence reads: CASSFPGQTGHHSGNTIYF. Here the CDR3 DNA reads TGTGCCAGCAGTTTCCCCGGACAAACGGGGCATCACTCTGGAAACACCATATATTTT.

This clone came up once. This sequence joins TRBV19 and TRBJ2-7, with D possibly matching TRBD2 (6 bases). V was trimmed by 4 bases and J by 2 bases, leaving 18 bases between them. The CDR3 is 16 residues long. Per the germline V gene, CDR1 is LNHDA and CDR2 is SQIVND (reference sequence). In nucleotides, the CDR3 is TGTGCCAGTAGTACCTTCACTAGCAGAGATACCTACGAGCAGTACTTC. It yields the protein CASSTFTSRDTYEQYF.

The chain has TRBV9 and TRBJ2-7; 13 bases are shared with TRBD2. Germline CDR1 SGDLS, CDR2 YYNGEE. This CDR3 is 18 amino acids long. The junction had 13 bases not matched to a gene; V was cut back by 4 bases and J by 3 bases. CDR3 region: CASSPSGQGLAGIYEQYF. In DNA, the CDR3 is TGTGCCAGCAGCCCCTCTGGACAGGGACTAGCGGGAATCTACGAGCAGTACTTC.

This clone showed up just once. The chain combines TRBV11-3 with TRBJ2-3; 10 bases align to TRBD2. The junction had 9 bases not matched to a gene; V was cut back by 3 bases and J by 6 bases. The CDR3 has 16 amino acids. In germline, CDR1 is SGHNT, CDR2 YENEEA. In DNA, the CDR3 is TGTGCCAGCAGCTTCGGTGGAGCGGGAGGGGGGGATACGCAGTATTTT. Its translation is CASSFGGAGGGDTQYF.

V gene TRBV30 combines with J gene TRBJ1-1; no clear D. Germline V lookup: CDR1 GTSNPN, CDR2 SVGIG (reference sequence). V was shortened by 1 base and J by 3 bases, with 3 bases between the two germline ends. The CDR3 has 11 residues. This CDR3 reads CAWSEDTEAFF. In DNA, the CDR3 is TGTGCCTGGAGTGAGGACACTGAAGCTTTCTTT.

The V and J genes are TRBV7-9 and TRBJ2-7, with D hard to call. The V gene's germline CDR1 is SEHNR and CDR2 FQNEAQ (reference sequence). The CDR3 is 13 residues long. V lost 5 bases and J 2 bases, leaving 10 bases between the germline ends. In DNA form, the CDR3 reads TGTGCCAGCAGCCCCTCGGAAGCCTACGAGCAGTACTTC. Translation gives CASSPSEAYEQYF.

The chain uses TRBV6-5 and TRBJ1-3, with 8 bases fitting TRBD1. The CDR3 length is 14 residues. CDR1 is MNHEY and CDR2 is SVGAGI in the germline V gene. The V gene end was trimmed by 3 bases and the J gene end by 4 bases; junction bases not matched to a gene: 2. Here the CDR3 DNA reads TGTGCCAGCAGTTATGGGGACAGGGGAAACACCATATATTTT. It specifies CASSYGDRGNTIYF.